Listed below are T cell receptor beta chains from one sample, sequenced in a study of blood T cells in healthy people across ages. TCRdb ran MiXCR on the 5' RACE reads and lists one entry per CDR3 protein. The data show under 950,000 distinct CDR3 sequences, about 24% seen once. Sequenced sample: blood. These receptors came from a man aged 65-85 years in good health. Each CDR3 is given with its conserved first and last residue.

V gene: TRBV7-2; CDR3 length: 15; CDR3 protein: CASSLGGFAQETQYF
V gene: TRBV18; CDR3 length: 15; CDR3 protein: CASSPLDSLQETQYF
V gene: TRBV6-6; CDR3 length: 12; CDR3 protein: CASSSQQVHTDF
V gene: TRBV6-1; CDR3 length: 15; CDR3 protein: CASSATGGRTDTQYF
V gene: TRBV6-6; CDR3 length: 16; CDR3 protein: CASSITGGNAYNEQFF
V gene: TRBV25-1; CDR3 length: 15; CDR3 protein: CASRDDTSNTDTQYF
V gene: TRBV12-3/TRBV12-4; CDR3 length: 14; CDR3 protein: CASRQSGATDTQYF
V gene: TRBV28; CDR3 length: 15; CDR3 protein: CASRLGTGSQGEQYF
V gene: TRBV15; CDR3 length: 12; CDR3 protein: CATQGDHQPQHF
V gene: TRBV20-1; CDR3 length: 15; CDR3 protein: CSARRGGPLSYEQYF
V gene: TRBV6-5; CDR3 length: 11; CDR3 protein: CASRGRFEAFF
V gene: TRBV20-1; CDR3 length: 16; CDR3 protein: CSAEKAGSSYNSPLHF
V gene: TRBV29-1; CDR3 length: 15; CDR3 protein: CSVVNMRQGANTQYF
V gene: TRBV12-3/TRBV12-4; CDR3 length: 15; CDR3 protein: CASSRGAENTGELFF
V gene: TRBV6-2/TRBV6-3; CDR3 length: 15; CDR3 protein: CASSYPRTSRYEQYF
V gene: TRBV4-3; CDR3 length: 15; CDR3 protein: CASSQSPGSQETQYF
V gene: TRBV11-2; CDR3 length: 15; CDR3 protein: CASSQGWGETEKLFF
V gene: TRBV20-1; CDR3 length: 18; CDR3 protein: CSARGKFTSGGSYNEQFF
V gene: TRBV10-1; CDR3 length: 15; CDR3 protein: CASSESGQGRNEQFF
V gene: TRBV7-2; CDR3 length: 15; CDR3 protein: CASSLTLFSNQPQHF
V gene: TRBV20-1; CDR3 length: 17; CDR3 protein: CSARSGGFDSGNQPQHF
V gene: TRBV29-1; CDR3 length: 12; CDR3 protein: CSVGGRADTQYF
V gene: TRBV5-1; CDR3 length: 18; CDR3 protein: CASSLDYEGRSSTDTQYF
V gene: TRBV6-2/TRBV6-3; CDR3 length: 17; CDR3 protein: CASSSPKIGASTDTQYF
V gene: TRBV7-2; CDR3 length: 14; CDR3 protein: CASSLVFMDSPQYF
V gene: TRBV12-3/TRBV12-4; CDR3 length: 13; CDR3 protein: CASSRLAQGPQHF
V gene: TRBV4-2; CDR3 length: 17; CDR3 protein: CASSQDWGDGGGREQFF
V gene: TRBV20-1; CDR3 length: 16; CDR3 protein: CSARETTSASYNEQFF
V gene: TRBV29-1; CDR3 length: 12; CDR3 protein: CSVRGIQETQYF
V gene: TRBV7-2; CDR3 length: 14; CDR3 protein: CASSIGTVPDTQYF
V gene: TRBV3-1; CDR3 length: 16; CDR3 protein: CASSQSDRGLYNEQFF
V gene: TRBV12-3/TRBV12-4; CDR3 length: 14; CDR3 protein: CASSWDKPTDTQYF
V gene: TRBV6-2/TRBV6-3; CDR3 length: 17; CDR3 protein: CASSLPGSPAYGETQYF
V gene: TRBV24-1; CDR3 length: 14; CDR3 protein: CATRGSRHAGELFF
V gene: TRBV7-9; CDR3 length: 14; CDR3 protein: CASSLISGGNTIYF
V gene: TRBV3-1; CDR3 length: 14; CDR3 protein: CASSQPGPRGPLHF
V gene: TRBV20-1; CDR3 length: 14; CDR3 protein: CSAARGGSVDEQFF
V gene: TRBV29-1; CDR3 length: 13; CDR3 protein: CSVEDHEGQPQHF
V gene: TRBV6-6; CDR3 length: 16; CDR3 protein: CASSYRSLATNEKLFF
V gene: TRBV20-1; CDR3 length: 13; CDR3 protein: CSATGRAGNTIYF